These 11 T cell receptor beta chains were sequenced from one sample in a study of T cell repertoires in cytomegalovirus infection. TCRdb re-called the reads through MiXCR, storing one row per CDR3 protein. Here the sample spans some 300,000 distinct CDR3 sequences, around 10% being singletons. Sequencing input: PBMCs. These receptors all come from a human donor in good health (CMV status not recorded). Some clones in this sample may be carry-over from other donors' samples.

The V gene is TRBV19, the J gene TRBJ1-4; D might be TRBD1 (6 bases). Looked up from germline, CDR1 is LNHDA and CDR2 is SQIVND (reference sequence). The CDR3 is 13 residues long. The ends were cut back, 8 bases at V and 8 bases at J, with 15 bases in the middle. The CDR3 loop reads CASWTDGKEKLFF. The CDR3 bases are TGTGCCAGTTGGACAGACGGAAAAGAAAAACTGTTTTTT.

There are a few counts of this clonotype. The rearrangement joins TRBV12-3 or TRBV12-4 to TRBJ1-1; D is ambiguous. The V end was cut by 3 bases, the J end by 4 bases, with 12 bases between. CDR3 length: 14 amino acids. CDR3 sequence reads: CASSLTSGSTEAFF. The CDR3 bases are TGTGCCAGCAGTTTGACATCTGGGAGCACTGAAGCTTTCTTT.

This clonotype came up many times. The chain carries TRBV12-3 or TRBV12-4 and TRBJ1-5; a possible D gene is TRBD1 (5 bases). V lost 5 bases and J 6 bases, leaving 11 bases between the germline ends. The CDR3 contains 13 residues. CDR3 protein: CASSVGGVQPQHF. CDR3 DNA sequence: TGTGCCAGCAGTGTGGGGGGGGTTCAGCCCCAGCATTTT.

This clonotype was seen ten or more times. The chain recombines TRBV20-1 with TRBJ2-2; D gene unclear. This CDR3 spans 14 amino acids. Trimming shortened V by 1 base and J by 1 base, and 7 bases separated the two germline ends. Germline CDR1 and CDR2: DFQATT and SNEGSKA (reference sequence). CDR3 sequence reads: CSARASRNTGELFF. The CDR3, as DNA: TGCAGTGCTAGAGCGTCCAGGAACACCGGGGAGCTGTTTTTT.

The table lists this clonotype with many counts. The rearrangement uses TRBV6-2 or TRBV6-3 and TRBJ2-4; possible D gene TRBD2, 5 bases. Germline V gene lookup returns CDR1 MNHEY and CDR2 SVGEGT. The CDR3 covers 17 residues. Trimming stripped 1 base from V and 0 bases from J, with 13 bases between. CDR3 coding DNA: TGTGCCAGCAGTTACTATACGGGGAGCCTAGCCAAAAACATTCAGTACTTC. Its protein product is CASSYYTGSLAKNIQYF.

This chain connects TRBV20-1 to TRBJ1-2; 7 nucleotides agree with TRBD1. The junction had 7 bases not matched to a gene; V was cut back by 7 bases and J by 8 bases. Germline CDR1 DFQATT, CDR2 SNEGSKA (reference sequence). The CDR3 has 11 amino acids. The CDR3 region is CSGQGPGGYTF. The CDR3 DNA reads TGCAGTGGACAGGGCCCGGGGGGCTACACCTTC.

There are a few counts of this clonotype. J is TRBJ1-3 and V is TRBV28, with a possible D match to TRBD1 (6 bases). The CDR3 is 16 residues long. Germline values: CDR1 MDHEN, CDR2 SYDVKM. Trimming cost V 4 bases and J 4 bases, with 17 bases left between them. In DNA, the CDR3 is TGTGCCAGCAGTTCGACAGGACGCGCACGCGGAAACACCATATATTTT. It codes for CASSSTGRARGNTIYF.

This clonotype turned up a few times. The CDR3 is CSIAGERNQPQHF. CDR3 DNA: TGCAGTATCGCAGGGGAACGCAATCAGCCCCAGCATTTT. The V gene is TRBV29-1, the J gene TRBJ1-5, with D possibly being TRBD1 (6 bases). There are 13 residues in the CDR3. Germline V lookup: CDR1 SQVTM, CDR2 ANQGSEA.

This clonotype came up many times. This chain uses TRBV29-1 with TRBJ1-1; the D is unclear. Germline CDR1 is SQVTM and CDR2 is ANQGSEA. The CDR3 has 16 residues. The V gene lost 7 bases and the J gene lost 1 base, with 22 bases spanning the gap. The DNA of the CDR3 is TGCAGCGCCTCCGGACTTGGTGCCCGGGGGAACACTGAAGCTTTCTTT. Translation gives CSASGLGARGNTEAFF.

The table lists this clonotype with many counts. This rearrangement joins TRBV4-1 to TRBJ2-7; the D is unclear. Germline CDR1 MGHRA, CDR2 YSYEKL. This CDR3 comprises 14 residues. V was trimmed by 0 bases and J by 0 bases, leaving 6 bases between them. CDR3 region: CASSQEISSYEQYF. The CDR3 nucleotides are TGCGCCAGCAGCCAAGAAATCAGCTCCTACGAGCAGTACTTC.

This clonotype was seen repeatedly, ten times or more. V gene TRBV28 combines with J gene TRBJ1-1; 12 nucleotides match TRBD1. With V trimmed by 6 bases and J by 1 base, 15 bases remained unmatched. Germline V CDR1 and CDR2: MDHEN, SYDVKM. CDR3 length: 19 amino acids. As DNA, the CDR3 is TGTGCCAGCAGCATTCTCACCGGGACAGGGGGCAGAGGGAACACTGAAGCTTTCTTT. The encoded protein is CASSILTGTGGRGNTEAFF.